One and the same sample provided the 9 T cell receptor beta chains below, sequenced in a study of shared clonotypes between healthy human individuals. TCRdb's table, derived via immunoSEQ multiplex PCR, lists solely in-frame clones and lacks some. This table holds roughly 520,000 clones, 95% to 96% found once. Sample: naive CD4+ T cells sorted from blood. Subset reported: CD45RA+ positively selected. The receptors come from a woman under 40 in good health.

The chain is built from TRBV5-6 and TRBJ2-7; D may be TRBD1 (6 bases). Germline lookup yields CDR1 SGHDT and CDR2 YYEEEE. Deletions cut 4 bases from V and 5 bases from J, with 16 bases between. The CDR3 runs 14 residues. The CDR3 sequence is CASSLYRVGNEQYF. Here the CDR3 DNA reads TGTGCCAGCAGCCTTTACAGGGTCGGGAACGAGCAGTACTTC.

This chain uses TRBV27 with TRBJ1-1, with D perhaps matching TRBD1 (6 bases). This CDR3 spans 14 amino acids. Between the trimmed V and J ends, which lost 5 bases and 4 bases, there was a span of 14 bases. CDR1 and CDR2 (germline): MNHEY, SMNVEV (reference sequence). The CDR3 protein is CASSTTGLGTEAFF. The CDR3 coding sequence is TGTGCCAGCAGTACAACAGGGCTGGGCACTGAAGCTTTCTTT.

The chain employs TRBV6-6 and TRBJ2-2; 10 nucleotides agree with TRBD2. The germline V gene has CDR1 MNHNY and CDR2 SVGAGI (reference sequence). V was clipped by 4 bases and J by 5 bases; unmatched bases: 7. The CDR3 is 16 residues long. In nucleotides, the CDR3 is TGTGCCAGCAGTTCTCGGAGCGGGAGGGGTACCGGGGAGCTGTTTTTT. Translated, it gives CASSSRSGRGTGELFF.

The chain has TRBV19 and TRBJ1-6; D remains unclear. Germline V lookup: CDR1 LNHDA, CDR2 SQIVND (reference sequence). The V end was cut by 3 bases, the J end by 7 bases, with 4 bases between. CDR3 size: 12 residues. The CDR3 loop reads CASSIKNSPLHF. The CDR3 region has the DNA TGTGCCAGTAGTATCAAGAATTCACCCCTCCACTTT.

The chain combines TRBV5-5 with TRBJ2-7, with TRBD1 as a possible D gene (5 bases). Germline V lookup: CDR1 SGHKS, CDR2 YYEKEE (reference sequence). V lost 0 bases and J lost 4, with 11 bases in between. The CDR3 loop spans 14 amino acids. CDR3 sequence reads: CASSLVKGWYEQYF. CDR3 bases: TGTGCCAGCAGCTTGGTGAAGGGGTGGTACGAGCAGTACTTC.

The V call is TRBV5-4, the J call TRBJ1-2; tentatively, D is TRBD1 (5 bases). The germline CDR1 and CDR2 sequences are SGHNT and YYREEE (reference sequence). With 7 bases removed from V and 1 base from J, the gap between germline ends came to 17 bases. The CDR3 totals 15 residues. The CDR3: CASSRGTALNYGYTF. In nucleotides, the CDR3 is TGTGCCAGCTCTAGGGGCACCGCCCTTAACTATGGCTACACCTTC.

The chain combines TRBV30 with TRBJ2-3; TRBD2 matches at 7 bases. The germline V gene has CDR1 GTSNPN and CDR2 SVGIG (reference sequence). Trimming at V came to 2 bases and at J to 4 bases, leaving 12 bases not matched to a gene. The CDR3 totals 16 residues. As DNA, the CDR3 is TGTGCCTGGAGTAACGAAGGAGTCGGGAGGTCAGATACGCAGTATTTT. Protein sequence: CAWSNEGVGRSDTQYF.

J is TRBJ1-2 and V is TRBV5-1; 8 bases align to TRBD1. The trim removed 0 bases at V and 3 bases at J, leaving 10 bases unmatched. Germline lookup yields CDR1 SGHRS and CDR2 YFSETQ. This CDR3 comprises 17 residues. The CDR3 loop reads CASSLEGDRSIYYGYTF. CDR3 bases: TGCGCCAGCAGCTTGGAGGGGGACAGGAGTATTTACTATGGCTACACCTTC.

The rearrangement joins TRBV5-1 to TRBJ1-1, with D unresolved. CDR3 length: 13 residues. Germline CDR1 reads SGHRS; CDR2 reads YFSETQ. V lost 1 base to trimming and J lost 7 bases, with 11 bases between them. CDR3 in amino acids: CASSLSGEGEAFF. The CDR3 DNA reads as TGCGCCAGCAGCTTGTCCGGGGAGGGTGAAGCTTTCTTT. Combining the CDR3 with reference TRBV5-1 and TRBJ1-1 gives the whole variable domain KAGVTQTPRYLIKTRGQQVTLSCSPISGHRSVSWYQQTPGQGLQFLFEYFSETQRNKGNFPGRFSGRQFSNSRSEMNVSTLELGDSALYLCASSLSGEGEAFFGQGTRLTVV.